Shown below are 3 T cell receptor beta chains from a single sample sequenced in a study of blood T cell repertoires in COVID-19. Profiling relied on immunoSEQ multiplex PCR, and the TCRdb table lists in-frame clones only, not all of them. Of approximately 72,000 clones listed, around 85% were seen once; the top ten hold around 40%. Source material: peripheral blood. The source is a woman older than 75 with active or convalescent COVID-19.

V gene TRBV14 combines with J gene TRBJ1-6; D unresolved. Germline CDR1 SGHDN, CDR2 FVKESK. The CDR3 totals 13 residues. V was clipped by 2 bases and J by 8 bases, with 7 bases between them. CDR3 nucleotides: TGTGCCAGCAGCCAACTATCCTATTCACCCCTCCACTTT. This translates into CASSQLSYSPLHF.

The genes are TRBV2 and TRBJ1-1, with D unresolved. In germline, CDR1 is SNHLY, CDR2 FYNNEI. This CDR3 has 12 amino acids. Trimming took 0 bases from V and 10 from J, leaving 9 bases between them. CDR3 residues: CASSEALLPAFF. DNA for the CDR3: TGTGCCAGCAGTGAAGCTCTCCTCCCAGCTTTCTTT.

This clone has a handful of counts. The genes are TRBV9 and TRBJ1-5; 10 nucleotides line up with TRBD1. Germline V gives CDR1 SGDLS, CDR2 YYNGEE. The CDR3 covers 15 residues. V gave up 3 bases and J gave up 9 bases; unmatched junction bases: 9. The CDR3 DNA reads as TGTGCCAGCAGCGCTGGGACAGGGGAGGCTTGGCCCCAGCATTTT. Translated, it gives CASSAGTGEAWPQHF.